This entry lists 22 T cell receptor beta chains sequenced from one sample in a study of CD8 T cells in Susac syndrome. Random hexamers served to reverse transcribe roughly 0.5 to 1 ug RNA. MiXCR, run by TCRdb on the immunoSEQ multiplex PCR reads, gives a single entry per CDR3 protein. The data show approximately 210,000 distinct CDR3 sequences, about 95% seen once. Sequencing was carried out using CD4+ T cells from PBMCs. The receptors were gathered from a human donor with Susac syndrome.

V usage is TRBV27 and J usage is TRBJ1-2, with a possible D match to TRBD1 (6 bases). Trimming stripped 7 bases from V and 1 base from J, with 19 bases between. Germline loops: CDR1 MNHEY, CDR2 SMNVEV (reference sequence). The CDR3 consists of 16 residues. The CDR3 sequence is CASTLSRDTINYGYTF. The DNA of the CDR3 is TGTGCCAGCACCCTGAGCCGGGACACAATTAACTATGGCTACACCTTC.

The rearrangement joins TRBV5-4 to TRBJ2-1; 7 bases map to TRBD2. CDR1 SGHNT and CDR2 YYREEE come from the germline V gene (reference sequence). V trimming: 0 bases; J trimming: 1 base; junction bases outside the gene matches: 4. There are 16 residues in the CDR3. In nucleotides, the CDR3 is TGTGCCAGCAGCTTGGGGGGCGGGGGATCCTACAATGAGCAGTTCTTC. It is translated as CASSLGGGGSYNEQFF.

V and J are TRBV15 and TRBJ1-2, with D perhaps TRBD1 (5 bases). From germline, CDR1 is LNHNV and CDR2 YYDKDF (reference sequence). Deletions cut 3 bases from V and 4 bases from J, with 12 bases between. CDR3 length: 14 amino acids. CDR3 sequence: CATSRDLGVYGYTF. CDR3 DNA: TGTGCCACCAGCAGGGACCTAGGGGTCTATGGCTACACCTTC.

J is TRBJ2-3 and V is TRBV3-1; 15 nucleotides match TRBD2. The CDR3 sequence is 17 residues long. The germline CDR1 and CDR2 sequences are LGHDT and YNNKEL (reference sequence). The V segment lost 2 bases and the J segment 3 bases; nucleotides outside the gene matches: 3. The CDR3 spells CASSQHGLAGGTDTQYF. CDR3 sequence (DNA): TGTGCCAGCAGCCAACACGGACTAGCGGGGGGGACAGATACGCAGTATTTT.

The chain has TRBV11-2 and TRBJ2-2; D gene unclear. The ends were cut back, 7 bases at V and 0 bases at J, with 9 bases in the middle. CDR3 length equals 14 residues. Germline-derived CDR1 and CDR2 are SGHAT and FQNNGV. The CDR3 DNA reads TGTGCCAGCACCTCGCGGACGAACACCGGGGAGCTGTTTTTT. Translating it yields CASTSRTNTGELFF.

The CDR3, as DNA: TGCAGTGCTAGAGATTCATGGGGGTCGCACGGAGCTTTCTTT. It yields the protein CSARDSWGSHGAFF. The V and J genes are TRBV20-1 and TRBJ1-1; D may be TRBD1 (5 bases). This CDR3 region has 14 residues. Deletions cut 0 bases from V and 10 bases from J, with 18 bases between. Germline V gives CDR1 DFQATT, CDR2 SNEGSKA (reference sequence).

The chain uses TRBV27 and TRBJ2-7; TRBD1 aligns across 12 bases. The CDR3 spans 15 residues. Germline V lookup: CDR1 MNHEY, CDR2 SMNVEV (reference sequence). The CDR3 loop reads CAVRGTGGVADEQYF. In DNA form, the CDR3 reads TGTGCAGTTAGGGGGACAGGGGGCGTGGCGGACGAGCAGTACTTC.

The V call is TRBV27, the J call TRBJ1-2, with TRBD1 identical over 8 bases. Germline V lookup: CDR1 MNHEY, CDR2 SMNVEV (reference sequence). This CDR3 is 11 amino acids long. Germline trimming cut 9 bases from V and 6 bases from J; bases unmatched to any gene: 3. Written as DNA, the CDR3 is TGTGCCAGTGGACAGGGTGATGGCTACACCTTC. Translating gives CASGQGDGYTF.

This chain connects TRBV20-1 to TRBJ2-2; maybe TRBD2 (5 bases). V was shortened by 5 bases and J by 1 base, with 8 bases between the two germline ends. CDR1 DFQATT and CDR2 SNEGSKA come from the germline V gene (reference sequence). The CDR3 is 13 amino acids. The CDR3 here is CSADEGNTGELFF. CDR3 DNA: TGCAGTGCTGACGAGGGGAACACCGGGGAGCTGTTTTTT.

V usage is TRBV30 and J usage is TRBJ2-7, with 9 nucleotides matching TRBD1. J was trimmed by 6 bases and V by 0 bases; bases with no gene match: 6. The germline V gene has CDR1 GTSNPN and CDR2 SVGIG (reference sequence). The CDR3 spans 14 residues. The DNA for the CDR3 is TGTGCCTGGAGTGTTCTCACAGGGGGCCGCGAGCAGTACTTC. Translating gives CAWSVLTGGREQYF.

In this sample, this clonotype turned up once. The rearrangement joins TRBV20-1 to TRBJ2-7; tentative D call: TRBD2 (7 bases). The V and J ends lost 1 base and 0 bases respectively, with 16 bases between them. The CDR3 runs 16 residues. Germline values: CDR1 DFQATT, CDR2 SNEGSKA (reference sequence). In DNA form, the CDR3 reads TGCAGTGCTAGAGGGGGGAGGGGGGTCAGCTCCTACGAGCAGTACTTC. This sequence encodes CSARGGRGVSSYEQYF.

The chain recombines TRBV6-2 or TRBV6-3 with TRBJ2-1; 9 nucleotides agree with TRBD2. This CDR3 is built from 15 residues. J gave up 5 bases and V 5 bases, and 7 bases lay outside the gene matches. Germline V gives CDR1 MNHEY, CDR2 SVGEGT. The CDR3 DNA reads TGTGCCAGCAGTCCGCGGGGGGGCACTAACAATGAGCAGTTCTTC. It codes for CASSPRGGTNNEQFF.

In its sample, this clonotype was seen once. This sequence joins TRBV30 and TRBJ2-6; TRBD1 is a possible D gene (5 bases). There are 14 residues in the CDR3. The germline V and J ends were trimmed by 5 bases and 8 bases, with 16 bases remaining between them. From germline, CDR1 is GTSNPN and CDR2 SVGIG (reference sequence). CDR3: CAWFLPAGPNVLTF. CDR3 DNA: TGTGCCTGGTTCCTCCCGGCAGGGCCCAACGTCCTGACTTTC. The entire variable domain, with the rest obtained from reference TRBV30 and TRBJ2-6, is as follows: SQTIHQWPATLVQPVGSPLSLECTVEGTSNPNLYWYRQAAGRGLQLLFYSVGIGQISSEVPQNLSASRPQDRQFILSSKKLLLSDSGFYLCAWFLPAGPNVLTFGAGSRLTVL.

The rearrangement links TRBV5-4 to TRBJ1-6, with D hard to call. The CDR3 is 13 amino acids. Trimming cost V 4 bases and J 5 bases, with 7 bases left between them. Germline V lookup: CDR1 SGHNT, CDR2 YYREEE (reference sequence). The CDR3 is CASSKKNNSPLHF. The DNA of the CDR3 is TGTGCCAGCAGCAAAAAGAATAATTCACCCCTCCACTTT. Using reference TRBV5-4 and TRBJ1-6 for the parts outside the CDR3, the full variable domain is ETGVTQSPTHLIKTRGQQVTLRCSSQSGHNTVSWYQQALGQGPQFIFQYYREEENGRGNFPPRFSGLQFPNYSSELNVNALELDDSALYLCASSKKNNSPLHFGNGTRLTVT.

This rearrangement joins TRBV9 to TRBJ1-3; 7 bases are shared with TRBD1. Germline V gene lookup returns CDR1 SGDLS and CDR2 YYNGEE. The trim removed 2 bases at V and 2 bases at J, leaving 4 bases unmatched. The CDR3 has 15 amino acids. CDR3 amino acids: CASSVTGQPGNTIYF. Written as DNA, the CDR3 is TGTGCCAGCAGCGTCACGGGACAGCCTGGAAACACCATATATTTT.

The rearrangement uses TRBV28 and TRBJ1-2; possibly TRBD1 for D (5 bases). The V gene lost 7 bases and the J gene lost 8 bases, with 17 bases spanning the gap. The CDR3 consists of 13 residues. Germline loops: CDR1 MDHEN, CDR2 SYDVKM. The CDR3: CASTPPGAGGYTF. CDR3 coding DNA: TGTGCCAGCACCCCCCCCGGGGCAGGCGGCTACACCTTC.

The gene calls are TRBV30 and TRBJ2-5; 8 bases are shared with TRBD2. With V trimmed by 2 bases and J by 2 bases, 7 bases remained unmatched. CDR3 length: 15 residues. Germline assignment: CDR1 GTSNPN and CDR2 SVGIG (reference sequence). In nucleotides, the CDR3 is TGTGCCTGGAGTACCCCCGGGGGGGCGCAAGAGACCCAGTACTTC. Translating it yields CAWSTPGGAQETQYF.

The chain couples TRBV6-2 or TRBV6-3 to TRBJ2-6; 10 positions match TRBD1. V lost 6 bases to trimming and J lost 0 bases; unmatched junction nucleotides: 5. This CDR3 spans 17 amino acids. Germline V gene data show CDR1 as MNHEY and CDR2 as SVGEGT. CDR3 nucleotide sequence: TGTGCCAGCAGCTCGAGGACAGGGGGCTCTGGGGCCAACGTCCTGACTTTC. It translates to CASSSRTGGSGANVLTF.

The genes are TRBV6-5 and TRBJ2-3, with 9 bases matching TRBD1. The CDR3 extends over 14 amino acids. V lost 6 bases to trimming and J lost 5 bases; unmatched junction nucleotides: 6. In germline, CDR1 is MNHEY, CDR2 SVGAGI. CDR3 nucleotides: TGTGCCAGCAGACAGGGGGCTACCCGAGATACGCAGTATTTT. It encodes CASRQGATRDTQYF.

This chain joins TRBV5-1 and TRBJ1-1; D is unclear. Trimming left V 5 bases short and J 5 bases short, with 16 bases between. Germline assignment: CDR1 SGHRS and CDR2 YFSETQ. This CDR3 is built from 14 residues. The CDR3 protein is CASSPLRGGTEAFF. The CDR3 region has the DNA TGCGCCAGCAGTCCGCTACGTGGAGGGACTGAAGCTTTCTTT.

The V and J genes are TRBV4-2 and TRBJ1-2; tentative D call: TRBD1 (5 bases). V lost 4 bases, J lost 5 bases, and 20 bases lay in between. The CDR3 sequence is 16 residues long. CDR1 is LGHNA, CDR2 YNFKEQ, per germline. CDR3 nucleotide sequence: TGTGCCAGCAGCCGAAATAGCGACCCAGGGAAGTATGGCTACACCTTC. Translated, it gives CASSRNSDPGKYGYTF.

The gene calls are TRBV5-4 and TRBJ2-4; a possible D gene is TRBD1 (6 bases). In germline, CDR1 is SGHNT, CDR2 YYREEE (reference sequence). The V end lost 4 bases, the J end lost 1 base, and 9 bases lay between the germline ends. There are 14 residues in the CDR3. The CDR3 loop is CASSRDTAKNIQYF. In DNA form, the CDR3 reads TGTGCCAGCAGCAGGGACACTGCCAAAAACATTCAGTACTTC.